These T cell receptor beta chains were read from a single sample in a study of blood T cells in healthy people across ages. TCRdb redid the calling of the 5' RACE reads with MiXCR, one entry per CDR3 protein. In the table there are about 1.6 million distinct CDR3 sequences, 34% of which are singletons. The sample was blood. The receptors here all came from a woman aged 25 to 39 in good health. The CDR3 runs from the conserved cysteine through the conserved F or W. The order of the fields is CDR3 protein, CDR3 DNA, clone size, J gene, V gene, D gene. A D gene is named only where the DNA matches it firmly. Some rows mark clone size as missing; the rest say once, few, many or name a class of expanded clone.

CDR3 protein: CAWRGTSGLHAYEQYF; CDR3 DNA: TGTGCCTGGAGGGGCACTAGCGGGCTCCACGCCTACGAGCAGTACTTC; clone size: -; J gene: TRBJ2-7; V gene: TRBV30; D gene: TRBD2
CDR3 protein: CASSYALVKRSNTEAFF; CDR3 DNA: TGTGCCAGCAGTTACGCCCTCGTGAAGAGATCGAACACTGAAGCTTTCTTT; clone size: few; J gene: TRBJ1-1; V gene: TRBV6-2/TRBV6-3; D gene: -
CDR3 protein: CAISEADRGVFTGELFF; CDR3 DNA: TGTGCCATCAGTGAGGCGGACAGGGGGGTCTTCACCGGGGAGCTGTTTTTT; clone size: -; J gene: TRBJ2-2; V gene: TRBV10-3; D gene: TRBD1
CDR3 protein: CSVGTGLSNQPQHF; CDR3 DNA: TGCAGCGTAGGGACAGGGCTTAGCAATCAGCCCCAGCATTTT; clone size: few; J gene: TRBJ1-5; V gene: TRBV29-1; D gene: TRBD1
CDR3 protein: CASSSRVAGANVLTF; CDR3 DNA: TGTGCCAGCAGTTCTAGGGTAGCTGGGGCCAACGTCCTGACTTTC; clone size: few; J gene: TRBJ2-6; V gene: TRBV6-6; D gene: -
CDR3 protein: CASSQSLAPDTQYF; CDR3 DNA: TGCGCCAGCAGCCAGAGTCTAGCCCCAGATACGCAGTATTTT; clone size: -; J gene: TRBJ2-3; V gene: TRBV4-1; D gene: -
CDR3 protein: CASSNPQGAYNEQFF; CDR3 DNA: TGTGCCAGCAGCAACCCCCAGGGTGCCTACAATGAGCAGTTCTTC; clone size: few; J gene: TRBJ2-1; V gene: TRBV27; D gene: -
CDR3 protein: CASSLGSSGGYEQYF; CDR3 DNA: TGTGCCAGCAGCTTAGGTAGTAGCGGGGGTTACGAGCAGTACTTC; clone size: few; J gene: TRBJ2-7; V gene: TRBV7-9; D gene: TRBD2
CDR3 protein: CASSWDGGDQPQHF; CDR3 DNA: TGTGCCAGCAGTTGGGACGGGGGGGATCAGCCCCAGCATTTT; clone size: -; J gene: TRBJ1-5; V gene: TRBV2; D gene: -
CDR3 protein: CSVAGLAEPSSYNEQFF; CDR3 DNA: TGCAGCGTGGCGGGACTAGCGGAACCTAGCTCCTACAATGAGCAGTTCTTC; clone size: many; J gene: TRBJ2-1; V gene: TRBV29-1; D gene: TRBD2
CDR3 protein: CASAEGRQETQYF; CDR3 DNA: TGCGCCAGCGCCGAGGGGAGACAAGAGACCCAGTACTTC; clone size: -; J gene: TRBJ2-5; V gene: TRBV5-1; D gene: -
CDR3 protein: CSAGTAGGPTDTQYF; CDR3 DNA: TGCAGTGCTGGTACCGCGGGAGGGCCCACAGATACGCAGTATTTT; clone size: -; J gene: TRBJ2-3; V gene: TRBV20-1; D gene: TRBD2
CDR3 protein: CASSSGTNSGANVLTF; CDR3 DNA: TGTGCCAGCAGCTCAGGGACTAACTCTGGGGCCAACGTCCTGACTTTC; clone size: few; J gene: TRBJ2-6; V gene: TRBV7-9; D gene: TRBD2
CDR3 protein: CASSLNPPLTTPDQPQHF; CDR3 DNA: TGTGCCAGCAGTTTAAATCCCCCCTTGACGACTCCTGATCAGCCCCAGCATTTT; clone size: few; J gene: TRBJ1-5; V gene: TRBV12-3/TRBV12-4; D gene: -
CDR3 protein: CASSFLWAYEQYF; CDR3 DNA: TGTGCCAGCAGTTTTTTGTGGGCCTACGAGCAGTACTTC; clone size: -; J gene: TRBJ2-7; V gene: TRBV12-3/TRBV12-4; D gene: -
CDR3 protein: CSVGGRRGRTQYF; CDR3 DNA: TGCAGCGTTGGCGGCAGGCGAGGACGGACCCAGTACTTC; clone size: many; J gene: TRBJ2-5; V gene: TRBV29-1; D gene: -
CDR3 protein: CASSLPKRRQSYEQYF; CDR3 DNA: TGTGCCAGCAGTTTGCCCAAAAGGAGGCAGTCCTACGAGCAGTACTTC; clone size: few; J gene: TRBJ2-7; V gene: TRBV28; D gene: -
CDR3 protein: CSASYQGRPDSPPHF; CDR3 DNA: TGCAGTGCAAGTTATCAGGGTAGACCGGATTCACCCCCCCACTTT; clone size: -; J gene: TRBJ1-6; V gene: TRBV20-1; D gene: -
CDR3 protein: CSVIGTGDPRGETQYF; CDR3 DNA: TGCAGTGTTATAGGGACGGGCGACCCAAGGGGGGAGACCCAGTACTTC; clone size: -; J gene: TRBJ2-5; V gene: TRBV20-1; D gene: -
CDR3 protein: CASSLDRQETQYF; CDR3 DNA: TGTGCCAGCAGTTTAGACAGGCAAGAGACCCAGTACTTC; clone size: many; J gene: TRBJ2-5; V gene: TRBV11-2; D gene: -
CDR3 protein: CASSLNDRGSTDTQYF; CDR3 DNA: TGTGCCAGCAGCTTAAACGACAGGGGTAGTACAGATACGCAGTATTTT; clone size: once; J gene: TRBJ2-3; V gene: TRBV7-9; D gene: TRBD1
CDR3 protein: CASSLRWEKGYEQYF; CDR3 DNA: TGTGCCAGCAGCTTACGATGGGAAAAGGGCTACGAGCAGTACTTC; clone size: -; J gene: TRBJ2-7; V gene: TRBV11-2; D gene: -
CDR3 protein: CASSLNTGRSTEAFF; CDR3 DNA: TGTGCCAGCAGCTTAAACACAGGGCGGAGCACTGAAGCTTTCTTT; clone size: -; J gene: TRBJ1-1; V gene: TRBV7-9; D gene: -
CDR3 protein: CASSAPNRPSYEQYF; CDR3 DNA: TGTGCCAGCAGTGCTCCGAACCGGCCCTCCTACGAGCAGTACTTC; clone size: -; J gene: TRBJ2-7; V gene: TRBV27; D gene: -
CDR3 protein: CASSGGNFYEQYF; CDR3 DNA: TGTGCCAGCAGCGGAGGCAACTTCTACGAGCAGTACTTC; clone size: -; J gene: TRBJ2-7; V gene: TRBV3-1; D gene: -
CDR3 protein: CSVEDWEDRRYGYTF; CDR3 DNA: TGCAGCGTTGAAGATTGGGAGGACAGAAGGTATGGCTACACCTTC; clone size: -; J gene: TRBJ1-2; V gene: TRBV29-1; D gene: -
CDR3 protein: CSAPGTSGNQETQYF; CDR3 DNA: TGCAGTGCTCCTGGGACTAGCGGGAATCAAGAGACCCAGTACTTC; clone size: few; J gene: TRBJ2-5; V gene: TRBV20-1; D gene: TRBD2
CDR3 protein: CSANDGASGSYEQYF; CDR3 DNA: TGCAGTGCCAATGACGGGGCTAGCGGGAGTTACGAGCAGTACTTC; clone size: few; J gene: TRBJ2-7; V gene: TRBV20-1; D gene: TRBD2